These 18 T cell receptor beta chains share one sample of origin, sequenced in a study of blood T cell repertoires in COVID-19. Data came from immunoSEQ multiplex PCR; TCRdb stores just in-frame clones and leaves some out. The data hold about 130,000 clones, with over 60% observed a single time. What was sequenced was peripheral blood. The receptors here all came from a woman in her 70s with acute or convalescent COVID-19.

This chain joins TRBV29-1 and TRBJ2-5; D uncertain. The CDR3 spans 11 residues. Germline V gene data show CDR1 as SQVTM and CDR2 as ANQGSEA. Trimming took off 8 bases at V and 0 bases at J, with 7 bases between the two ends. The CDR3 reads CSKEYQETQYF. CDR3 sequence (DNA): TGCAGCAAAGAGTACCAAGAGACCCAGTACTTC.

This clone was seen a single time. The gene calls are TRBV5-8 and TRBJ2-5; 10 nucleotides align to TRBD1. Germline V gene sequence: CDR1 SGHTS, CDR2 YDEGEE. CDR3 length: 15 residues. With 1 base clipped from V and 2 bases from J, the junction kept 2 bases outside the gene matches. DNA of the CDR3: TGTGCCAGCAGCTTGTTGGGACAGGGGCAAGAGACCCAGTACTTC. Translated, it gives CASSLLGQGQETQYF. The full variable domain, rest sourced from reference TRBV5-8 and TRBJ2-5, is EAGVTQSPTHLIKTRGQQATLRCSPISGHTSVYWYQQALGLGLQFLLWYDEGEERNRGNFPPRFSGRQFPNYSSELNVNALELEDSALYLCASSLLGQGQETQYFGPGTRLLVL.

The chain has TRBV2 and TRBJ1-5; the D gene is possibly TRBD1 (6 bases). The CDR3 extends over 16 amino acids. Trimming removed 3 bases from V and 0 bases from J, with 12 bases in between. CDR1 is SNHLY, CDR2 FYNNEI, per germline. The DNA of the CDR3 is TGTGCCAGCAGTGACGAGGGGGGGGGTAGCAATCAGCCCCAGCATTTT. It encodes CASSDEGGGSNQPQHF. The whole variable domain, filled in from reference TRBV2 and TRBJ1-5, reads EPEVTQTPSHQVTQMGQEVILRCVPISNHLYFYWYRQILGQKVEFLVSFYNNEISEKSEIFDDQFSVERPDGSNFTLKIRSTKLEDSAMYFCASSDEGGGSNQPQHFGDGTRLSIL.

The chain recombines TRBV11-3 with TRBJ2-1; no reliable D call. The CDR3 length is 15 residues. The germline CDR1 and CDR2 sequences are SGHNT and YENEEA. The V and J ends lost 2 bases and 4 bases respectively, with 12 bases between them. The CDR3 bases are TGTGCCAGCAGCTTAATCCCCGCGCCTTACAATGAGCAGTTCTTC. Residues: CASSLIPAPYNEQFF.

The gene calls are TRBV6-5 and TRBJ2-3; TRBD1 matches 11 bases. Germline lookup yields CDR1 MNHEY and CDR2 SVGAGI. V shed 7 bases and J 4 bases; nucleotides not matched to a gene: 4. CDR3 length: 14 amino acids. The CDR3 DNA sequence: TGTGCCAGCACCGGGACAGGGGGGGCAGATACGCAGTATTTT. This gives the protein CASTGTGGADTQYF.

In nucleotides, the CDR3 is TGTGCCAGCAGCTTGGGACAGGGGGGGAAAAACTATGGCTACACCTTC. Translation gives CASSLGQGGKNYGYTF. This sequence joins TRBV5-6 and TRBJ1-2; 9 positions match TRBD1. Germline CDR1 SGHDT, CDR2 YYEEEE. This CDR3 has 16 residues. With 0 bases clipped from V and 2 bases from J, the junction kept 5 bases outside the gene matches.

V and J are TRBV7-3 and TRBJ2-1, with TRBD2 matching 13 bases. Losses at the gene ends were 5 bases for V and 4 bases for J; bases not matched to a gene: 11. CDR3 length equals 18 residues. Germline V gene sequence: CDR1 SGHTA, CDR2 FQGTGA. Here the CDR3 DNA reads TGTGCCAGCAGCCCCGGACTAGCGGGAGTCCCCCCGTACAATGAGCAGTTCTTC. Protein product: CASSPGLAGVPPYNEQFF.

V and J are TRBV25-1 and TRBJ1-3; D might be TRBD1 (5 bases). Germline V CDR1 and CDR2: MGHDK, SYGVNS. The CDR3 sequence is 13 residues long. Trimming removed 5 bases from V and 8 bases from J, with 13 bases in between. The CDR3 loop reads CASSRGGRDTIYF. The CDR3 nucleotides are TGTGCCAGCAGTCGGGGGGGGAGGGACACCATATATTTT.

V usage is TRBV7-2 and J usage is TRBJ1-2; D gene uncertain. Germline V gives CDR1 SGHTA, CDR2 FQGNSA. The CDR3 sequence is 13 residues long. The ends were cut back, 2 bases at V and 10 bases at J, with 14 bases in the middle. The CDR3 nucleotides read TGTGCCAGCAGCTTATACCGAAACACACACTACACCTTC. This encodes CASSLYRNTHYTF.

The chain recombines TRBV5-1 with TRBJ2-1, with 13 bases that match TRBD2. CDR1 SGHRS and CDR2 YFSETQ come from the germline V gene. The CDR3 contains 16 residues. V gave up 0 bases and J gave up 7 bases; unmatched junction bases: 4. The CDR3 nucleotides read TGCGCCAGCAGCTTGGGTTCGACTAGCGGGAGGAATGAGCAGTTCTTC. Protein sequence: CASSLGSTSGRNEQFF.

The chain couples TRBV5-6 to TRBJ2-5; 9 positions match TRBD2. This CDR3 is built from 16 residues. Trimming at V came to 4 bases and at J to 5 bases, leaving 12 bases not matched to a gene. Germline-derived CDR1 and CDR2 are SGHDT and YYEEEE. CDR3 region: CASSPTGLAGEETQYF. The DNA for the CDR3 is TGTGCCAGCAGCCCCACCGGGTTAGCGGGAGAGGAGACCCAGTACTTC.

The chain joins TRBV3-1 (or the pseudogene TRBV3-2) to TRBJ2-7; TRBD2 matches 14 bases. Germline V CDR1 and CDR2: LGHDT, YNNKEL (reference sequence). Trimming at V came to 6 bases and at J to 12 bases, leaving 16 bases not matched to a gene. The CDR3 loop spans 16 amino acids. DNA for the CDR3: TGTGCCAGCAGTCTCTTGAGCGGGACTAGCGGGAGTTGGATGTACTTC. Residues: CASSLLSGTSGSWMYF.

This clone has a handful of counts. The rearrangement joins TRBV19 to TRBJ2-5; unclear D gene. Trimming shortened V by 5 bases and J by 5 bases, and 12 bases separated the two germline ends. The CDR3 has 13 residues. The germline CDR1 and CDR2 sequences are LNHDA and SQIVND (reference sequence). CDR3: CASSPYPGETQYF. The CDR3 nucleotides read TGTGCCAGTAGTCCCTACCCCGGGGAGACCCAGTACTTC.

This chain joins TRBV18 and TRBJ2-5, with TRBD1 as a possible D gene (5 bases). The ends were cut back, 1 base at V and 5 bases at J, with 11 bases in the middle. This CDR3 contains 14 residues. The V gene's germline CDR1 is KGHSH and CDR2 LQKENI. The CDR3: CASSPLRGGETQYF. In nucleotides, the CDR3 is TGTGCCAGCTCACCACTTAGGGGTGGTGAGACCCAGTACTTC.

This chain uses TRBV10-2 with TRBJ2-5, with 7 positions matching TRBD1. V lost 6 bases, J lost 5 bases, and 9 bases stayed unmatched. Germline values: CDR1 WSHSY, CDR2 SAAADI. The CDR3 runs to 14 residues. Written as DNA, the CDR3 is TGCGCCAGCAGGGTTTCAGGGGGTTGGGAGACCCAGTACTTC. Protein sequence: CASRVSGGWETQYF.

The chain employs TRBV11-2 and TRBJ1-4; possibly TRBD1 for D (6 bases). Between the trimmed V and J ends, which lost 5 bases and 5 bases, there was a span of 12 bases. CDR1 is SGHAT, CDR2 FQNNGV, per germline. This CDR3 is 14 amino acids long. For the CDR3, the DNA is TGTGCCAGCAGCCTTAGAGGGGGAAATGAAAAACTGTTTTTT. Its protein is CASSLRGGNEKLFF.

J is TRBJ2-7 and V is TRBV28, with TRBD1 matching 7 bases. The CDR3 extends over 15 amino acids. The V segment lost 3 bases and the J segment 3 bases; nucleotides outside the gene matches: 8. Germline loops: CDR1 MDHEN, CDR2 SYDVKM. CDR3 bases: TGTGCCAGCAGTTTCAGGGGGATAGGTGGCTACGAGCAGTACTTC. This codes for CASSFRGIGGYEQYF.

Comment on this clone: The same CDR3 arises from other DNA sequences in this sample as well. The V call is TRBV6-6, the J call TRBJ2-3; 7 bases agree with TRBD1. Losses at the gene ends were 6 bases for V and 3 bases for J; bases not matched to a gene: 3. The CDR3 covers 13 residues. The germline gives CDR1 MNHNY, CDR2 SVGAGI (reference sequence). The CDR3 coding sequence is TGTGCCAGCAGCCCCAGGGGGACAGATACGCAGTATTTT. Its protein product is CASSPRGTDTQYF.